This T cell receptor beta chain was sequenced for a study of T cell responses to AZD1222 COVID-19 vaccine. Study-wide results and limits: There were repertoire samples only from the period after the peak T cell response. AZD1222 recipients seropositive at baseline numbered only 5 or 6. Two doses of AZD1222 preceded a rise in Spike-specific TCR breadth and depth. Donor demographics were predominantly white British with a female majority; clonal diversity may be underestimated.

The CDR3 sequence is 15 residues long. The V gene lost 0 bases and the J gene lost 5 bases, with 8 bases spanning the gap. Per germline, CDR1 MGHRA and CDR2 YSYEKL. Note on this clone: Its antigen is not identified.

Repertoires were generated with immunoSEQ multiplex PCR, while TCRdb's copy carries only in-frame clones and drops some. The table has 91,000 or so clones, around 90% seen once; the top ten hold around 2.9%. The chain uses TRBV4-1 and TRBJ1-6, with D unresolved. The specimen comprised peripheral blood, sampled 28 days after the second AZD1222 dose. The receptor's source is an adult who received the AZD1222 COVID-19 vaccine. This CDR3 is CASSQDLQDNSPLHF. The CDR3 nucleotides read TGCGCCAGCAGCCAAGATCTGCAAGATAATTCACCCCTCCACTTT.